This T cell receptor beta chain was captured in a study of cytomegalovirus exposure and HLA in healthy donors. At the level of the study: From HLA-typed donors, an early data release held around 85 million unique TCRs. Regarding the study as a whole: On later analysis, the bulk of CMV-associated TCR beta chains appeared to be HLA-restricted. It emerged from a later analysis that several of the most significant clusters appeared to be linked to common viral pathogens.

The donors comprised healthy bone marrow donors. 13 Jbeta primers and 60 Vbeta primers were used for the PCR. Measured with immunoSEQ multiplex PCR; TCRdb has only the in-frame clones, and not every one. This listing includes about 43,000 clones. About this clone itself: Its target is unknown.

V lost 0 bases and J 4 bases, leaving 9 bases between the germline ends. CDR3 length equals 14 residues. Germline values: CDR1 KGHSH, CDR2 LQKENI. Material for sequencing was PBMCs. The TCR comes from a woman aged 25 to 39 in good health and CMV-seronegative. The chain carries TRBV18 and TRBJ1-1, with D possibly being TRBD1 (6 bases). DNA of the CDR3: TGTGCCAGCTCACCACCCGGGGGGCGCACTGAAGCTTTCTTT. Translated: CASSPPGGRTEAFF. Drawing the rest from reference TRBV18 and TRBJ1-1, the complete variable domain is NAGVMQNPRHLVRRRGQEARLRCSPMKGHSHVYWYRQLPEEGLKFMVYLQKENIIDESGMPKERFSAEFPKEGPSILRIQQVVRGDSAAYFCASSPPGGRTEAFFGQGTRLTVV.